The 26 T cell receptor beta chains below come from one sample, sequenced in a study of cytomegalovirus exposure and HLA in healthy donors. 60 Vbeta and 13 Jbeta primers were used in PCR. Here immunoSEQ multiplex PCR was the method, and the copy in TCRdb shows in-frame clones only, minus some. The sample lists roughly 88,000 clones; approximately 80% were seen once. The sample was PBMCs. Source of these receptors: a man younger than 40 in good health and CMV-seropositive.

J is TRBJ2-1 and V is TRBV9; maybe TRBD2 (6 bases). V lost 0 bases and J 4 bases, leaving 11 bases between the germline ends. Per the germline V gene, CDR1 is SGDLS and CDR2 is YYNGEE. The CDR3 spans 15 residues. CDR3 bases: TGTGCCAGCAGCGTAGGGTTGGGACTGTACAATGAGCAGTTCTTC. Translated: CASSVGLGLYNEQFF.

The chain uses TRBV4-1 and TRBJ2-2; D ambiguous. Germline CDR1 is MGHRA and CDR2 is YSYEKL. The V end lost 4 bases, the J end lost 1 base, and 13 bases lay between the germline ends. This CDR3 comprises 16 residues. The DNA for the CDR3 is TGCGCCAGCAGCCGGCCCCCTGGCGGGAACACCGGGGAGCTGTTTTTT. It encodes CASSRPPGGNTGELFF.

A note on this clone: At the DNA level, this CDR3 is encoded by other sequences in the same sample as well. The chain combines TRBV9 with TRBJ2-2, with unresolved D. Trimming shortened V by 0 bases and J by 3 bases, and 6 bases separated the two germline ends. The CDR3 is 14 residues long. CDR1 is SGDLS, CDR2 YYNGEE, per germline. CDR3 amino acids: CASSVGGDTGELFF. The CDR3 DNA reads TGTGCCAGCAGCGTAGGAGGTGACACCGGGGAGCTGTTTTTT.

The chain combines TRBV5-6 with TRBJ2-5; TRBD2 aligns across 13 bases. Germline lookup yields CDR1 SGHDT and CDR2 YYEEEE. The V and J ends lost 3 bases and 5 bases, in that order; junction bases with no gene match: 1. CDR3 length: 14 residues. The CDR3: CASSSTSGGETQYF. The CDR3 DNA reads TGTGCCAGCAGCTCGACTAGCGGGGGGGAGACCCAGTACTTC.

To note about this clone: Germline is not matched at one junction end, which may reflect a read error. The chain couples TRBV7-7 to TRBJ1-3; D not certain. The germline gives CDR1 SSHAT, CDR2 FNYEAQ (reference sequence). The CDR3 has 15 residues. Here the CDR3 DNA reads TGTGCTAGCAGCGCCAGCGAGGGCTCTGGAAACACCATATATTTT. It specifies CASSASEGSGNTIYF.

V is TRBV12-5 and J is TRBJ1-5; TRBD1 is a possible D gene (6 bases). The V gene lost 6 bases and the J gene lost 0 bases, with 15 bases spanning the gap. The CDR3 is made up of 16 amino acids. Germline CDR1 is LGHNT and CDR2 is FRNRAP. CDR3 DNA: TGTGCTAGTGGCCGAGGACAGCCGTATAGCAATCAGCCCCAGCATTTT. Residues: CASGRGQPYSNQPQHF.

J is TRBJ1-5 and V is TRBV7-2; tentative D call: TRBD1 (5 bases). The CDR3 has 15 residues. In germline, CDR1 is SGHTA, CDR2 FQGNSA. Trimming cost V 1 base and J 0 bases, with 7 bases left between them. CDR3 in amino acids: CASSLGQISNQPQHF. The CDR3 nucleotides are TGTGCCAGCAGCTTAGGACAGATTAGCAATCAGCCCCAGCATTTT.

CDR3 sequence (DNA): TGTGCCAGCAGCACCAGCGGTTCCTACGAGCAGTACTTC. Residues: CASSTSGSYEQYF. The chain has TRBV6-5 and TRBJ2-7; the D gene is possibly TRBD2 (5 bases). Trimming took 6 bases from V and 1 from J, leaving 10 bases between them. The CDR3 is made up of 13 amino acids. CDR1 is MNHEY, CDR2 SVGAGI, per germline.

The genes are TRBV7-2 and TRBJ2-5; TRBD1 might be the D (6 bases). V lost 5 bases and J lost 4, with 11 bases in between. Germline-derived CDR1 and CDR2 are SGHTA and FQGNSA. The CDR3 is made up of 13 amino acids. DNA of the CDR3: TGTGCCAGCAGCCAGGGGTATCGAGAGACCCAGTACTTC. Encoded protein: CASSQGYRETQYF. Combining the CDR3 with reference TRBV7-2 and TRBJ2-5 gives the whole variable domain GAGVSQSPSNKVTEKGKDVELRCDPISGHTALYWYRQSLGQGLEFLIYFQGNSAPDKSGLPSDRFSAERTGGSVSTLTIQRTQQEDSAVYLCASSQGYRETQYFGPGTRLLVL.

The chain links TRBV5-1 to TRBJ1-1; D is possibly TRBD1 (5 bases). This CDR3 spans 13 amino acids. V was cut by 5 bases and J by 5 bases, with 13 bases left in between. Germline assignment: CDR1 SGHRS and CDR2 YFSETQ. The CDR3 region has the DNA TGCGCCAGCAGTTACCAGCAGGGAACTGAAGCTTTCTTT. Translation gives CASSYQQGTEAFF.

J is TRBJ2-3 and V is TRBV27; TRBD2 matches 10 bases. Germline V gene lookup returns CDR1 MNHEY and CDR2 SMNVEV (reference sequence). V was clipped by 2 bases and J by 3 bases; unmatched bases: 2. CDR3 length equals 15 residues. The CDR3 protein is CASSLPSGGTDTQYF. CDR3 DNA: TGTGCCAGCAGTTTACCTAGCGGGGGAACAGATACGCAGTATTTT.

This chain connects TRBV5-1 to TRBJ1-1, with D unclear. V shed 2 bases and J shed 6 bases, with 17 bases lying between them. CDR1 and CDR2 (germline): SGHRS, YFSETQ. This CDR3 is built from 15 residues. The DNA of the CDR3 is TGCGCCAGCAGCTTTAATCTTGGCGGCGAAGCTGAAGCTTTCTTT. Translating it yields CASSFNLGGEAEAFF.

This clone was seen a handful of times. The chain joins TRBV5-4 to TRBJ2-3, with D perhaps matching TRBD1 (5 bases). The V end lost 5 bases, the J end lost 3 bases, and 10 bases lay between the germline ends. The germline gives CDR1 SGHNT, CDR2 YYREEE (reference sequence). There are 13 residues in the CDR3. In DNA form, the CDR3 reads TGTGCCAGCAGGCCCAGGACAACAGATACGCAGTATTTT. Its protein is CASRPRTTDTQYF.

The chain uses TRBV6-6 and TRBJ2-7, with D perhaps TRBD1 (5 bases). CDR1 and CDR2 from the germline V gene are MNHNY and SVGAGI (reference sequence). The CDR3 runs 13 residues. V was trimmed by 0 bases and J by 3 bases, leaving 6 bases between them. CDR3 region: CASSYSDIYEQYV. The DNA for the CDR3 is TGTGCCAGCAGTTACTCGGACATCTACGAGCAGTACGTC.

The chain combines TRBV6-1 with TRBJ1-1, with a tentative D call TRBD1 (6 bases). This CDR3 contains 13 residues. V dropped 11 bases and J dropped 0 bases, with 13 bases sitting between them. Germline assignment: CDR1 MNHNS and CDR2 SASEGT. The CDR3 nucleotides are TGTGCCTCCTCCCGGACAGTGAACACTGAAGCTTTCTTT. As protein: CASSRTVNTEAFF.

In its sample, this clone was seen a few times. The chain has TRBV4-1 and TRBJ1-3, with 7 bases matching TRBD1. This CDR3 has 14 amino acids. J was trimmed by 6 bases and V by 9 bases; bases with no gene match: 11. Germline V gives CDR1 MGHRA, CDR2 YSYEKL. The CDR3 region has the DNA TGCGCCAGTTCACAGGGGCTTAGGGAAAACACCATATATTTT. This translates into CASSQGLRENTIYF.

For the CDR3, the DNA is TGTGCCACCAGCAGAGATTCAAGGGGCACTGAAGCTTTCTTT. As protein: CATSRDSRGTEAFF. This chain uses TRBV15 with TRBJ1-1; D might be TRBD1 (5 bases). V dropped 0 bases and J dropped 4 bases, with 9 bases sitting between them. CDR3 length: 14 residues. Germline CDR1 LNHNV, CDR2 YYDKDF (reference sequence). The full variable domain, its missing parts supplied by reference TRBV15 and TRBJ1-1, is DAMVIQNPRYQVTQFGKPVTLSCSQTLNHNVMYWYQQKSSQAPKLLFHYYDKDFNNEADTPDNFQSRRPNTSFCFLDIRSPGLGDTAMYLCATSRDSRGTEAFFGQGTRLTVV.

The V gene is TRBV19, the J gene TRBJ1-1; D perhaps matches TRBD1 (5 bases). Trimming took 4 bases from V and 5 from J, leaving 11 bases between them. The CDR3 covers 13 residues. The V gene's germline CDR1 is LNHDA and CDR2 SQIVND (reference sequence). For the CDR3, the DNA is TGTGCCAGTAGTACTTACGGGGGAACTGAAGCTTTCTTT. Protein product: CASSTYGGTEAFF.

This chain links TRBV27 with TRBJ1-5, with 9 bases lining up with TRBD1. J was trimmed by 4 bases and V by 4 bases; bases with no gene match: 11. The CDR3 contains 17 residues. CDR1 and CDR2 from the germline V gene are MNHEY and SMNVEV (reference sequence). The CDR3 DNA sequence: TGTGCCAGCAGTTCCTTAACCGGGACAGGGTGGAATCAGCCCCAGCATTTT. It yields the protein CASSSLTGTGWNQPQHF.

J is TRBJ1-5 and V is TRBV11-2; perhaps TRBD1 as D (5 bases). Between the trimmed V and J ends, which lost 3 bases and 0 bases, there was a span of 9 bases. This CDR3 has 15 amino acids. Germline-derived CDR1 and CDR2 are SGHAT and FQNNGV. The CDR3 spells CASSFGGDSNQPQHF. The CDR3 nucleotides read TGTGCCAGCAGCTTCGGGGGGGATAGCAATCAGCCCCAGCATTTT.

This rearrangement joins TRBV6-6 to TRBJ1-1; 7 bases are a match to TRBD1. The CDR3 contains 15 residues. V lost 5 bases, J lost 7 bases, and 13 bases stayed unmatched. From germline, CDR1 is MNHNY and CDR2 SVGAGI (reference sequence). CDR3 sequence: CASSPLTGRHGEAFF. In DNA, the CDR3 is TGTGCCAGCAGTCCCTTGACAGGGCGCCATGGTGAAGCTTTCTTT.

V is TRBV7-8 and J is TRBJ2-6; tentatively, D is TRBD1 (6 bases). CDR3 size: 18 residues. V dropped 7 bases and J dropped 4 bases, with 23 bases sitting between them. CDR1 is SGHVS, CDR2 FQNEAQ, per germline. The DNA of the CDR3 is TGTGCCAGCACTAGCCTTCGGGACACCAATACCGGGGCCAACGTCCTGACTTTC. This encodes CASTSLRDTNTGANVLTF.

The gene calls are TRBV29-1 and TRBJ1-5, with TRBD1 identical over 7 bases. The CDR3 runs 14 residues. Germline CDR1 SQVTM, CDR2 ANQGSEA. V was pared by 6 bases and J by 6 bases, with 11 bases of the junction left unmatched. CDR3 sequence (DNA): TGCAGCGTGACATTGACAGGGTTTGGTCAGCCCCAGCATTTT. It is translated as CSVTLTGFGQPQHF.

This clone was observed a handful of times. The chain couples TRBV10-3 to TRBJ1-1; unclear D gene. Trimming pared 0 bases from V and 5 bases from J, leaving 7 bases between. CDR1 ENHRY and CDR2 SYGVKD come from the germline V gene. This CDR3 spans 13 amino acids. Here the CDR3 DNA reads TGTGCCATCAGTGAGTCTGGGGAGACTGAAGCTTTCTTT. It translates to CAISESGETEAFF.

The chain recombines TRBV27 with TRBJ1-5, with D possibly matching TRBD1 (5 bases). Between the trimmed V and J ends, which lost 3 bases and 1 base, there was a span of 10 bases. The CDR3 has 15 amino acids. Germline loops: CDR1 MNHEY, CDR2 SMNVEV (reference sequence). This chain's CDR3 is CASSLGGVSNQPQHF. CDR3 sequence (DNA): TGTGCCAGCAGTTTGGGGGGGGTAAGCAATCAGCCCCAGCATTTT.

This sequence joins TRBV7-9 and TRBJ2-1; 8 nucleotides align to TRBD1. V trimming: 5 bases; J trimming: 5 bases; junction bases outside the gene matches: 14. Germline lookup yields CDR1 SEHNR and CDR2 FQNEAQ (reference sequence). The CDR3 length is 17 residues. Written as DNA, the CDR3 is TGTGCCAGCAGCGGCAGGGGGCAGGGACAGATAAACAATGAGCAGTTCTTC. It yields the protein CASSGRGQGQINNEQFF. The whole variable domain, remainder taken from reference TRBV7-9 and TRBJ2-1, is DTGVSQNPRHKITKRGQNVTFRCDPISEHNRLYWYRQTLGQGPEFLTYFQNEAQLEKSRLLSDRFSAERPKGSFSTLEIQRTEQGDSAMYLCASSGRGQGQINNEQFFGPGTRLTVL.